This T cell receptor beta chain was identified in a study of graft-versus-host responses after intestinal transplantation (dated by TCRdb to 2020 to 2022). Background for the entire study: Multivisceral, liver-intestinal, or isolated intestinal transplants were received by the recipients. Samples from a few later patients were sequenced in-house on an Illumina MiSeq with MiXCR processing rather than by the commercial service. To identify alloreactive clones, pre-transplant mixed lymphocyte reaction products were sequenced and compared with unstimulated pre-transplant donor and recipient T cells. A cohort of about two dozen intestinal transplant recipients, including one retransplant, was enrolled, and a few patients lacking pretransplant specimens were excluded. Donor T cell macrochimerism was defined as a peak of at least 4% donor T cells among recipient peripheral blood mononuclear cells. Anti-thymocyte globulin induction was given to all recipients, followed by maintenance tacrolimus and steroids for about 3 years. Bulk TCR-beta CDR3 sequencing was used to track graft-versus-host and host-versus-graft alloreactive T cell clones in the graft, circulation and bone marrow after intestinal transplantation. What the work shows at the level of the full study, not this receptor alone: The relatively low number and heterogeneity of intestinal transplant patients limited the conclusions. GvH clones were detected in recipient bone marrow, and some of these GvH clones were observed earlier in ileal mucosa or blood, consistent with an intestinal mucosal origin. Peak levels of circulating GvH clones were associated with declines in HvG clones early after transplant. Patients with donor T cell macrochimerism had high GvH to HvG T cell clonal ratios in their allografts.

After transplant, bone marrow was aspirated from the posterior iliac crest or from another site selected by the physician. Of note for this clone: The antigen this receptor binds is unknown. Nothing much larger sits one base from this clone, and base qualities are not available.

From its cysteine to its phenylalanine, the CDR3 spans 14 amino acids. The only DNA kept is the CDR3, 42 bases in frame from the first base. V and J lose 1 base and 2 bases, and a span of 6 bases separates them. Via the germline V gene (reference sequence), CDR1 is SGHNT and CDR2 YYREEE. The library was prepared using the immunoSEQ multiplex PCR assay. High-throughput TCR-beta CDR3 sequencing of genomic DNA from most patients was performed by Adaptive Biotechnologies. As for how the authors treated the data: TCR sequencing data were retrieved from Adaptive's ImmunoSEQ software for 15 to 20 patients, whereas three other patients were processed with MiXCR and VDJtools. CDR3 nucleotide sequences shared between donor and recipient were removed because the origin of such sequences could not be assigned. At least 2-fold expansion over unstimulated cells and a minimum CFSE-low frequency of 0.002% (template counts) or 0.001% (read counts) were required for clones to be classified as alloreactive. Clones detected in sequenced pre-transplant spleen, lymph node, or MLR CFSE-low populations of the donor or recipient were defined as mappable. Cumulative frequency of alloreactive clones was calculated as a percentage of all sequences weighted by copy number. TCRdb carries this immuneACCESS record with in-frame sequences only. Its versions omit some clonotypes, under half of them owing to an unresolved V gene in the studies checked, with the rest unexplained. Clone size and the V and J calls come from that table; the DNA yielded D and trimming. The sample includes approximately 14,000 clones, with approximately 89% observed a single time. 5.5% to 8.5% of the sample is taken by the ten largest.

The rearrangement joined TRBV5-4 to TRBJ2-2; the D gene cannot be named for sure. This TCR derives from a human patient who received an intestinal transplant, so some T cells may come from the graft donor. The input for sequencing was bone marrow, taken about 120 days after intestinal transplantation. The CDR3 is CASSLTLNTGELFF. The sequenced DNA: TGTGCCAGCAGCTTGACCCTAAACACCGGGGAGCTGTTTTTT.